This T cell receptor (beta chain) was sequenced for a study of identical twins. A universal primer site was added by template switching, and unique molecular identifiers were carried by the cDNA. TCRdb passed the 5' RACE reads through MiXCR, listing each CDR3 protein once. The sample carries 500,000 to 650,000 distinct CDR3 sequences, under 8.5% recorded once. CDR3 length: 15 residues. Germline V gene lookup returns CDR1 DFQATT and CDR2 SNEGSKA (reference sequence). J gave up 5 bases and V 4 bases, and 8 bases lay outside the gene matches. General observations from the study: Invariant MAIT and iNKT cells are populations that could partly confound zero-insertion analyses.

This clonotype occurred many times. The antigen is undetermined. Another study also made use of these data, one on yellow fever vaccine responses in identical twins.

Sequencing used PBMCs. This rearrangement joins TRBV20-1 to TRBJ2-1; TRBD2 matches 10 bases. This receptor was taken from a woman between 18 and 29 years old in good health. CDR3 region: CSAMGASGSNNEQFF. CDR3 DNA: TGCAGTGCTATGGGGGCTAGCGGGAGCAACAATGAGCAGTTCTTC.